This TCR beta chain was profiled in a study of cytomegalovirus exposure and HLA in healthy donors. General study points: The study put roughly 160 TCR beta chains on its list as cytomegalovirus-associated. Later work found that TCR association rates differed between HLA loci; DRB1 had the most and HLA-C the fewest.

Note on this clone: Its antigen is still unknown.

Both 60 Vbeta primers and 13 Jbeta primers went into the PCR. The repertoire was sequenced with immunoSEQ multiplex PCR; TCRdb's copy has only in-frame clones and lacks some. The data hold fewer than 110,000 clones, with 76% observed a single time. The sequenced sample was PBMCs. This TCR came from a man aged 35 to 55 in good health and CMV-seronegative.

CDR3 sequence reads: CASSLDRLLHF. Written as DNA, the CDR3 is TGTGCCAGCAGCCTAGACAGGCTCCTCCACTTT. The J gene is TRBJ1-6, the V gene TRBV13, with D perhaps TRBD1 (6 bases). This CDR3 has 11 amino acids. Germline CDR1 and CDR2: PRHDT and FYEKMQ (reference sequence). V was cut by 5 bases and J by 15 bases, with 11 bases left in between.